One sample yielded the 19 T cell receptor beta chains listed below, sequenced in a study of T cells in Graves' hyperthyroidism and ophthalmopathy. Amplified TCR beta CDR3 regions came from RNA transcripts. A first-round RT-PCR of the TCR CDR3 used the HTBI primer set. TCRdb fed the multiplex PCR reads into MiXCR, producing one record per CDR3 protein. The sample lists around 600,000 distinct CDR3 sequences; approximately 14% were seen once. The specimen sequenced was blood. These receptors were taken from a young woman with Graves' hyperthyroidism.

This clonotype came up once. The chain employs TRBV29-1 and TRBJ2-7, with TRBD2 matching 9 bases. Germline values: CDR1 SQVTM, CDR2 ANQGSEA. V shed 4 bases and J 2 bases; nucleotides not matched to a gene: 12. The CDR3 runs to 16 residues. CDR3 nucleotide sequence: TGCAGCGTTGCACGACTAGCGGAGTCCCCCACCTACGAGCAGTACTTC. Protein product: CSVARLAESPTYEQYF.

As concerns this clonotype: The CDR3 end shows no conserved phenylalanine or tryptophan, and so a read error is likely. CDR3: CASSSPVGPTNEKLFL. In DNA, the CDR3 is TGTGCCAGCAGCTCCCCGGTGGGACCAACTAATGAAAAACTGTTTCTT. The chain combines TRBV5-5 with TRBJ1-4, with D tentatively TRBD1 (5 bases). This CDR3 comprises 16 residues. The germline CDR1 and CDR2 sequences are SGHKS and YYEKEE (reference sequence). Trimming took 3 bases from V and 0 from J, leaving 12 bases between them.

This clonotype was counted ten times or more. The chain recombines TRBV6-5 with TRBJ1-1, with D perhaps TRBD1 (5 bases). The germline V and J ends were trimmed by 2 bases and 5 bases, with 15 bases remaining between them. The germline V gene encodes CDR1 MNHEY and CDR2 SVGAGI. The CDR3 is made up of 15 amino acids. Written as DNA, the CDR3 is TGTGCCAGCAGTTACGGGGCAGGGTCGGGAACTGAAGCTTTCTTT. It encodes CASSYGAGSGTEAFF.

This clonotype was counted many times. The CDR3 DNA reads TGCGCCAGCAGCCAGACGGAGCACACAGATACGCAGTATTTT. Protein product: CASSQTEHTDTQYF. The chain joins TRBV4-1 to TRBJ2-3; D gene ambiguous. Germline assignment: CDR1 MGHRA and CDR2 YSYEKL. V lost 3 bases, J lost 2 bases, and 9 bases lay in between. This CDR3 comprises 14 residues.

CDR3 protein: CASSLWGGRYNEQFF. CDR3 nucleotides: TGTGCCAGCAGCTTATGGGGGGGCAGGTACAATGAGCAGTTCTTC. The V and J genes are TRBV11-1 and TRBJ2-1; tentative D call: TRBD2 (7 bases). The CDR3 runs to 15 residues. Germline V gene sequence: CDR1 SGHAT, CDR2 FQDESV (reference sequence). The V and J ends lost 2 bases and 4 bases respectively, with 12 bases between them.

This chain joins TRBV4-3 and TRBJ2-7, with TRBD1 matching over 9 bases. The germline V gene has CDR1 LGHNA and CDR2 YSLEER. J was trimmed by 3 bases and V by 0 bases; bases with no gene match: 3. The CDR3 contains 15 residues. The CDR3 DNA is TGCGCCAGCAGCCAAGATCGGGACAGGGTCTACGAGCAGTACTTC. It translates to CASSQDRDRVYEQYF.

This clonotype occurred many times. The V call is TRBV7-9, the J call TRBJ2-7, with TRBD2 identical over 16 bases. Germline V gene sequence: CDR1 SEHNR, CDR2 FQNEAQ (reference sequence). The CDR3 covers 16 residues. The V segment lost 10 bases and the J segment 5 bases; nucleotides outside the gene matches: 11. The CDR3 coding sequence is TGTGCCACTACGGGACTAGCGGGAGGGCCTCTGGACGAGCAGTACTTC. As protein: CATTGLAGGPLDEQYF.

This clonotype was found many times. This chain uses TRBV28 with TRBJ2-7; a possible D gene is TRBD1 (6 bases). Germline CDR1 reads MDHEN; CDR2 reads SYDVKM. V was pared by 5 bases and J by 2 bases, with 22 bases between. The CDR3 has 17 residues. The CDR3 is CASSEPGPPGETYEQYF. Written as DNA, the CDR3 is TGTGCCAGCAGTGAGCCGGGACCACCAGGGGAGACCTACGAGCAGTACTTC.

This clonotype appeared many times. The V and J genes are TRBV20-1 and TRBJ2-7; TRBD2 matches at 7 bases. This CDR3 is built from 11 residues. CDR1 is DFQATT and CDR2 is SNEGSKA in the germline V gene (reference sequence). Unmatched junction bases numbered 1, after V lost 5 bases and J lost 3 bases. CDR3 protein: CSAPSGYEQYF. Written as DNA, the CDR3 is TGCAGTGCTCCTAGCGGCTACGAGCAGTACTTC.

J is TRBJ1-2 and V is TRBV28, with a possible D match to TRBD1 (6 bases). The CDR3 spans 13 residues. V was cut by 3 bases and J by 4 bases, with 9 bases left in between. Germline CDR1 is MDHEN and CDR2 is SYDVKM. The DNA for the CDR3 is TGTGCCAGCAGTTTCCGGGGGCGCTATGGCTACACCTTC. Translation: CASSFRGRYGYTF.

This clonotype was observed a few times. The genes are TRBV10-3 and TRBJ1-1; the D is unclear. In germline, CDR1 is ENHRY, CDR2 SYGVKD. CDR3 length equals 10 residues. Trimming cost V 5 bases and J 11 bases, with 9 bases left between them. CDR3 region: CAISKERAFF. The DNA for the CDR3 is TGTGCCATCAGTAAGGAGAGGGCTTTCTTT.

This clonotype has ten or more counts. The CDR3 DNA is TGCGCCAGCAGCTTGAATAGCGCTTCCGAGCAGTACTTC. This translates into CASSLNSASEQYF. The chain uses TRBV5-1 and TRBJ2-7; tentatively, D is TRBD2 (5 bases). With 1 base removed from V and 6 bases from J, the gap between germline ends came to 11 bases. From germline, CDR1 is SGHRS and CDR2 YFSETQ. The CDR3 contains 13 residues.

CDR3 region: CASSALAGGAGEQYF. The CDR3 DNA reads TGTGCCAGCAGCGCCCTAGCGGGAGGGGCGGGCGAGCAGTACTTC. The genes are TRBV9 and TRBJ2-7; TRBD2 matches at 12 bases. Germline lookup yields CDR1 SGDLS and CDR2 YYNGEE. V was pared by 3 bases and J by 6 bases, with 7 bases of the junction left unmatched. The CDR3 totals 15 residues.

This clonotype was seen at least ten times. V and J are TRBV7-2 and TRBJ1-5; the match to TRBD1 covers 8 bases. The CDR3 is 15 residues long. V trimming: 5 bases; J trimming: 4 bases; junction bases outside the gene matches: 7. Germline loops: CDR1 SGHTA, CDR2 FQGNSA. The CDR3 DNA sequence: TGTGCCAGCAGCGTAGACAGGGGCATAAATCAGCCCCAGCATTTT. Its translation is CASSVDRGINQPQHF.

The table lists this clonotype with many counts. The rearrangement uses TRBV13 and TRBJ2-3, with 14 bases identical to TRBD2. CDR3 size: 16 residues. After removal of 6 bases from V and 4 bases from J, the junction contained 6 bases not matched to a gene. CDR1 is PRHDT and CDR2 is FYEKMQ in the germline V gene (reference sequence). This CDR3 reads CASRVGLAGDADTQYF. CDR3 DNA sequence: TGTGCCAGCAGGGTGGGACTAGCGGGAGACGCAGATACGCAGTATTTT.

In DNA, the CDR3 is TGTGCCAGCAGCGCGGATTATAGCAATCAGCCCCAGCATTTT. This encodes CASSADYSNQPQHF. The gene calls are TRBV9 and TRBJ1-5; D not resolved. Germline V CDR1 and CDR2: SGDLS, YYNGEE. The V and J ends lost 3 bases and 0 bases respectively, with 7 bases between them. The CDR3 totals 14 residues.

This clonotype has a count of ten or more. The CDR3 DNA reads TGTGCCAGCAGCAACCGGCAGGACCATCAGCCCCAGCATTTT. It yields the protein CASSNRQDHQPQHF. V is TRBV7-9 and J is TRBJ1-5; no clear D. V lost 5 bases and J 5 bases, leaving 13 bases between the germline ends. CDR3 length: 14 amino acids. The germline gives CDR1 SEHNR, CDR2 FQNEAQ (reference sequence).

This clonotype has only a few counts. The chain uses TRBV29-1 and TRBJ1-3; no clear D gene. The CDR3 consists of 12 residues. CDR1 is SQVTM and CDR2 is ANQGSEA in the germline V gene. Trimming pared 6 bases from V and 7 bases from J, leaving 13 bases between. Here the CDR3 DNA reads TGCAGCGTATCTCCATTCTACAACACCATATATTTT. Protein product: CSVSPFYNTIYF.

J is TRBJ2-6 and V is TRBV6-1, with 14 nucleotides matching TRBD2. Trimming removed 7 bases from V and 3 bases from J; junction bases left unmatched: 8. The V gene's germline CDR1 is MNHNS and CDR2 SASEGT. This CDR3 is 18 amino acids long. DNA for the CDR3: TGTGCCAGCACCCGACTAGCGGGAGGGGATAATGGGGCCAACGTCCTGACTTTC. It yields the protein CASTRLAGGDNGANVLTF.